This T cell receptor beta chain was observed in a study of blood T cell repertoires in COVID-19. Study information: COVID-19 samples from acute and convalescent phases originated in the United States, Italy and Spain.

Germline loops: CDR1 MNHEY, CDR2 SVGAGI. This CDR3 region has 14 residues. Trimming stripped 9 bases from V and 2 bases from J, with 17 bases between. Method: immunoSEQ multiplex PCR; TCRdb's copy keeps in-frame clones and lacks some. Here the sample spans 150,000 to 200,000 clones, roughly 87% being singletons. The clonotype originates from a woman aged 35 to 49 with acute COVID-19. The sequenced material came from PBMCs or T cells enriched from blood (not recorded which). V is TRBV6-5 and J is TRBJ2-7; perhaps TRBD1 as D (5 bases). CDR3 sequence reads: CASLTKTAPYEQYF. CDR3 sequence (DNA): TGTGCCAGTCTGACAAAGACAGCACCCTACGAGCAGTACTTC.